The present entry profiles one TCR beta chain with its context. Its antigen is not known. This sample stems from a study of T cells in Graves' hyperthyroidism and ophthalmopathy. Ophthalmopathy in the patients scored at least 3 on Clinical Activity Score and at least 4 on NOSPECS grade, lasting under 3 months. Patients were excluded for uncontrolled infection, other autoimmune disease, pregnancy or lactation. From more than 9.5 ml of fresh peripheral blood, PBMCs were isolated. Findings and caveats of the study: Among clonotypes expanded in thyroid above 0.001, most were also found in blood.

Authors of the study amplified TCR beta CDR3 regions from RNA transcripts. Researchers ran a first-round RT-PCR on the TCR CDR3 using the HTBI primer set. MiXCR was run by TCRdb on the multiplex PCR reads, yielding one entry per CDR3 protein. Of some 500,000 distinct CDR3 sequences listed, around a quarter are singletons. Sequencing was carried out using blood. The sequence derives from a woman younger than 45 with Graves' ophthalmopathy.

The CDR3 reads CASSYGTGRKETQYF. CDR3 DNA sequence: TGTGCCAGCAGCTACGGGACAGGTCGAAAAGAGACCCAGTACTTC. V is TRBV11-2 and J is TRBJ2-5, with 8 bases that match TRBD1. This CDR3 comprises 15 residues. Germline V gene data show CDR1 as SGHAT and CDR2 as FQNNGV. V gave up 4 bases and J gave up 3 bases; unmatched junction bases: 7.